Each of the 32 T cell receptor beta chains below was sequenced from the same sample in a study of response to subunit inactivated influenza vaccine. In TCRdb, the RT-PCR reads were re-called with MiXCR into one record per CDR3 protein. The sample yields 500,000 to 600,000 distinct CDR3 sequences, roughly 12% seen once. The sequencing used PBMCs from blood, collected on the day of vaccination. All receptors come from a middle-aged man who received an inactivated influenza vaccine.

This clonotype was recorded many times. CDR3 nucleotides: TGTGCCAGCAGCCCCGTCTGGGTCAATCAGCCCCAGCATTTT. Protein sequence: CASSPVWVNQPQHF. This chain connects TRBV12-3 or TRBV12-4 to TRBJ1-5; D is uncertain. V lost 6 bases to trimming and J lost 3 bases, with 12 bases between them. The CDR3 contains 14 residues.

This clonotype appeared many times. The chain recombines TRBV29-1 with TRBJ1-1; D perhaps matches TRBD1 (5 bases). Per the germline V gene, CDR1 is SQVTM and CDR2 is ANQGSEA. The CDR3 extends over 13 amino acids. Trimming left V 7 bases short and J 5 bases short, with 17 bases between. The CDR3 protein is CSAGGGGRTEAFF. For the CDR3, the DNA is TGCAGCGCTGGGGGGGGAGGGAGAACTGAAGCTTTCTTT.

This clonotype was counted only a few times. The chain is built from TRBV18 and TRBJ2-5, with 10 bases fitting TRBD1. Trimming removed 3 bases from V and 5 bases from J; junction bases left unmatched: 9. The CDR3 sequence is 16 residues long. CDR1 and CDR2 from the germline V gene are KGHSH and LQKENI. The CDR3 DNA reads TGTGCCAGCTCACCTCGAGCGGGACAGGGGACGGAGACCCAGTACTTC. It specifies CASSPRAGQGTETQYF.

This chain's CDR3 is CASNTGGSTGELFF. CDR3 nucleotides: TGTGCCAGTAACACAGGGGGATCCACCGGGGAGCTGTTTTTT. The chain carries TRBV3-1 and TRBJ2-2, with TRBD1 matching over 8 bases. The CDR3 extends over 14 amino acids. V gave up 9 bases and J gave up 4 bases; unmatched junction bases: 7. CDR1 LGHDT and CDR2 YNNKEL come from the germline V gene (reference sequence).

This clonotype appeared many times. The V gene is TRBV7-2, the J gene TRBJ2-1; weak D call: TRBD2 (7 bases). Looked up from germline, CDR1 is SGHTA and CDR2 is FQGNSA. The CDR3 consists of 16 residues. V was pared by 0 bases and J by 4 bases, with 13 bases between. Written as DNA, the CDR3 is TGTGCCAGCAGCTTAGCGCTGGCGGGGGCTTACAATGAGCAGTTCTTC. This sequence encodes CASSLALAGAYNEQFF.

This clonotype was seen many times. This rearrangement joins TRBV12-3 or TRBV12-4 to TRBJ2-7; D is unresolved. The germline V and J ends were trimmed by 1 base and 6 bases, with 16 bases remaining between them. The CDR3 has 15 residues. Here the CDR3 reads CASSLVLPSLGEQYF. CDR3 DNA sequence: TGTGCCAGCAGTTTAGTACTCCCCTCCCTTGGCGAGCAGTACTTC.

This clonotype was detected a few times. V usage is TRBV2 and J usage is TRBJ2-3; D unclear. Trimming removed 3 bases from V and 2 bases from J, with 9 bases in between. Germline values: CDR1 SNHLY, CDR2 FYNNEI. The CDR3 spans 14 residues. The CDR3 loop reads CASSDSPNTDTQYF. In DNA, the CDR3 is TGTGCCAGCAGTGACAGCCCGAACACAGATACGCAGTATTTT. The entire variable domain, with the rest obtained from reference TRBV2 and TRBJ2-3, is as follows: EPEVTQTPSHQVTQMGQEVILRCVPISNHLYFYWYRQILGQKVEFLVSFYNNEISEKSEIFDDQFSVERPDGSNFTLKIRSTKLEDSAMYFCASSDSPNTDTQYFGPGTRLTVL.

This clonotype was picked up many times. V is TRBV2 and J is TRBJ2-1, with 7 positions matching TRBD1. Germline V lookup: CDR1 SNHLY, CDR2 FYNNEI. This CDR3 comprises 14 residues. V lost 3 bases and J lost 7; bases outside the gene matches: 6. The CDR3 DNA sequence: TGTGCCAGCAGTGACCAGGGGGTGTTGAATGAGCAGTTCTTC. It is translated as CASSDQGVLNEQFF.

This clonotype was detected only a few times. This chain joins TRBV11-2 and TRBJ2-5; D is ambiguous. The CDR3 is made up of 11 amino acids. Trimming took off 1 base at V and 13 bases at J, with 10 bases between the two ends. The germline V gene encodes CDR1 SGHAT and CDR2 FQNNGV. The CDR3 loop is CASSLGQSLYF. The CDR3 DNA reads as TGTGCCAGCAGCTTAGGCCAGTCTCTGTACTTC.

The chain carries TRBV3-1 and TRBJ2-1, with 7 positions matching TRBD2. Germline assignment: CDR1 LGHDT and CDR2 YNNKEL (reference sequence). With 1 base clipped from V and 12 bases from J, the junction kept 9 bases outside the gene matches. This CDR3 has 14 amino acids. The CDR3 DNA follows: TGTGCCAGCAGCCAAGGACTAGCCGGATTTGGGCAGTTCTTC. Its translation: CASSQGLAGFGQFF.

There are a few counts of this clonotype. Here the CDR3 reads CSVNFHYEQYF. As DNA, the CDR3 is TGCAGCGTTAATTTTCACTACGAGCAGTACTTC. The chain is built from TRBV29-1 and TRBJ2-7, with unresolved D. V was trimmed by 5 bases and J by 3 bases, leaving 8 bases between them. Germline V gene lookup returns CDR1 SQVTM and CDR2 ANQGSEA. The CDR3 is 11 residues long.

The gene calls are TRBV5-1 and TRBJ2-7; 7 bases fit TRBD1. The junction had 15 bases not matched to a gene; V was cut back by 5 bases and J by 7 bases. There are 15 residues in the CDR3. Germline V gene lookup returns CDR1 SGHRS and CDR2 YFSETQ. The CDR3 loop is CASSHRQGSLGEQYF. CDR3 sequence (DNA): TGCGCCAGCAGTCACAGACAGGGTAGCTTGGGAGAGCAGTACTTC.

This clonotype was seen a handful of times. V is TRBV4-2 and J is TRBJ2-7; TRBD2 matches at 10 bases. Germline V gives CDR1 LGHNA, CDR2 YNFKEQ. This CDR3 is 16 amino acids long. V lost 6 bases and J lost 4; bases outside the gene matches: 12. The CDR3 sequence: CASSPLAGGRGYEQYF. The CDR3, as DNA: TGTGCCAGCAGTCCTTTAGCGGGGGGCCGGGGGTACGAGCAGTACTTC.

Worth noting for this clonotype: Germline and junction disagree at one end, which may indicate a read error. This sequence joins TRBV4-3 and TRBJ2-1, with D tentatively TRBD1 (6 bases). The CDR3 totals 14 residues. Looked up from germline, CDR1 is LGHNA and CDR2 is YSLEER. The CDR3 spells CASSQEGQTDEQCF. Written as DNA, the CDR3 is TGCGCCAGCAGCCAAGAAGGACAGACGGATGAGCAGTGCTTC.

This clonotype was counted at least ten times. The chain recombines TRBV7-9 with TRBJ2-5; D is perhaps TRBD1 (5 bases). CDR1 is SEHNR and CDR2 is FQNEAQ in the germline V gene (reference sequence). The CDR3 is 15 amino acids. Trimming removed 0 bases at V and 0 bases at J, with 8 bases between. This CDR3 is CASSLARQNQETQYF. The CDR3 bases are TGTGCCAGCAGCTTAGCTAGACAGAACCAAGAGACCCAGTACTTC.

This clonotype was seen a handful of times. This chain connects TRBV7-3 to TRBJ2-2, with 11 bases aligning to TRBD1. Germline V gene lookup returns CDR1 SGHTA and CDR2 FQGTGA. The CDR3 length is 15 residues. V lost 6 bases and J lost 7; bases outside the gene matches: 7. CDR3 sequence: CASSWTGGEIGELFF. As DNA, the CDR3 is TGTGCCAGCAGTTGGACAGGGGGCGAAATCGGGGAGCTGTTTTTT.

This clonotype was seen ten or more times. The chain carries TRBV9 and TRBJ2-3; D is uncertain. This CDR3 is 16 amino acids long. Per the germline V gene, CDR1 is SGDLS and CDR2 is YYNGEE. V lost 3 bases, J lost 0 bases, and 14 bases lay in between. This chain's CDR3 is CASSGRPASSTDTQYF. The CDR3, as DNA: TGTGCCAGCAGCGGCAGGCCGGCTTCCAGCACAGATACGCAGTATTTT.

The CDR3 DNA reads TGTGCCAGCAGAGGTTGGCCGAATAGCGGGAGGGCCACGAGCCCAGATACGCAGTATTTT. Residues: CASRGWPNSGRATSPDTQYF. The chain employs TRBV5-6 and TRBJ2-3; the match to TRBD2 covers 11 bases. The V gene's germline CDR1 is SGHDT and CDR2 YYEEEE. The CDR3 is 20 residues long. V lost 5 bases, J lost 4 bases, and 21 bases stayed unmatched.

This clonotype has only a few counts. The chain's CDR3 is CSVGGGFGEKLFF. The DNA of the CDR3 is TGCAGCGTTGGGGGGGGCTTTGGTGAAAAACTGTTTTTT. The rearrangement links TRBV29-1 to TRBJ1-4, with a possible D match to TRBD1 (6 bases). The CDR3 is made up of 13 amino acids. Germline CDR1 and CDR2: SQVTM and ANQGSEA. V was shortened by 4 bases and J by 7 bases, with 13 bases between the two germline ends. Using reference TRBV29-1 and TRBJ1-4 for the parts outside the CDR3, the full variable domain is SAVISQKPSRDICQRGTSLTIQCQVDSQVTMMFWYRQQPGQSLTLIATANQGSEATYESGFVIDKFPISRPNLTFSTLTVSNMSPEDSSIYLCSVGGGFGEKLFFGSGTQLSVL.

The chain recombines TRBV5-1 with TRBJ2-5, with 13 bases that match TRBD2. Germline loops: CDR1 SGHRS, CDR2 YFSETQ. The ends lost 4 bases at V and 1 base at J; junction bases unmatched: 13. The CDR3 extends over 19 amino acids. The DNA for the CDR3 is TGCGCCAGCAGCCCGAGAGGGACTAGCGGGGACCCGACCCAAGAGACCCAGTACTTC. Translating gives CASSPRGTSGDPTQETQYF. The complete variable domain, with remaining parts taken from reference TRBV5-1 and TRBJ2-5, reads KAGVTQTPRYLIKTRGQQVTLSCSPISGHRSVSWYQQTPGQGLQFLFEYFSETQRNKGNFPGRFSGRQFSNSRSEMNVSTLELGDSALYLCASSPRGTSGDPTQETQYFGPGTRLLVL.

This clonotype was observed a few times. This rearrangement joins TRBV18 to TRBJ1-6; a weak D match, TRBD1 (5 bases). The CDR3 extends over 14 amino acids. Germline assignment: CDR1 KGHSH and CDR2 LQKENI. Between the trimmed V and J ends, which lost 4 bases and 8 bases, there was a span of 12 bases. Written as DNA, the CDR3 is TGTGCCAGCTCACTCCGGGACGAGGATTCACCCCTCCACTTT. Amino acids: CASSLRDEDSPLHF.

The chain is built from TRBV11-2 and TRBJ2-1; 10 bases map to TRBD2. Trimming cost V 7 bases and J 8 bases; bases outside gene matches: 11. Germline CDR1 SGHAT, CDR2 FQNNGV. The CDR3 spans 15 residues. The CDR3 reads CASIKGSGGIHEQFF. The CDR3 region has the DNA TGTGCCAGCATTAAGGGTAGCGGGGGGATCCATGAGCAGTTCTTC.

This clonotype appeared a few times. This chain joins TRBV21-1 and TRBJ2-1. TRBV21-1 is an annotated pseudogene. The CDR3 length is 12 residues. The CDR3, as DNA: TGTGCCAGCAGCAAACTATCCTGTGAGCAGTTCTTC. It specifies CASSKLSCEQFF.

This chain connects TRBV7-8 to TRBJ2-3; 14 bases line up with TRBD2. The CDR3 consists of 17 residues. CDR1 SGHVS and CDR2 FQNEAQ come from the germline V gene. With 4 bases clipped from V and 1 base from J, the junction kept 4 bases outside the gene matches. CDR3 sequence: CASSSGTSGRGTDTQYF. CDR3 nucleotide sequence: TGTGCCAGCAGCTCGGGGACTAGCGGGAGAGGCACAGATACGCAGTATTTT.

The chain couples TRBV7-9 to TRBJ2-3; tentative D call: TRBD1 (6 bases). The CDR3 is 15 amino acids. Trimming removed 5 bases at V and 2 bases at J, with 14 bases between. CDR1 is SEHNR, CDR2 FQNEAQ, per germline (reference sequence). The CDR3 DNA sequence: TGTGCCAGCAGCAGTATCGGACAGTTCACAGATACGCAGTATTTT. Amino acid sequence: CASSSIGQFTDTQYF.

V and J are TRBV7-9 and TRBJ2-7; D is possibly TRBD1 (6 bases). This CDR3 contains 13 residues. CDR1 is SEHNR and CDR2 is FQNEAQ in the germline V gene (reference sequence). V was shortened by 3 bases and J by 4 bases, with 10 bases between the two germline ends. In DNA, the CDR3 is TGTGCCAGCAGCTTCCTTACAGGGTACGAGCAGTACTTC. Translating it yields CASSFLTGYEQYF.

This clonotype appeared a few times. This chain connects TRBV12-3 or TRBV12-4 to TRBJ2-7; D is ambiguous. CDR3 length equals 14 residues. V gave up 2 bases and J gave up 0 bases, with 8 bases separating them. The CDR3 reads CASSLRVNSYEQYF. CDR3 DNA sequence: TGTGCCAGCAGTTTAAGGGTAAACTCCTACGAGCAGTACTTC.

Many counts were recorded for this clonotype. As DNA, the CDR3 is TGTGCCACCAGGGCCAGCGACAATGAGCAGTTCTTC. Translating gives CATRASDNEQFF. The chain employs TRBV12-3 or TRBV12-4 and TRBJ2-1; D may be TRBD1 (5 bases). V lost 10 bases, J lost 5 bases, and 12 bases lay in between. This CDR3 spans 12 amino acids.

This clonotype turned up a few times. The chain employs TRBV9 and TRBJ2-2, with TRBD2 as a possible D gene (5 bases). CDR1 is SGDLS and CDR2 is YYNGEE in the germline V gene. This CDR3 is 16 amino acids long. The V end lost 0 bases, the J end lost 1 base, and 10 bases lay between the germline ends. CDR3 amino acids: CASSVAGRMNTGELFF. The CDR3, as DNA: TGTGCCAGCAGCGTAGCTGGGAGAATGAACACCGGGGAGCTGTTTTTT.

This clonotype was recorded many times. The rearrangement links TRBV5-1 to TRBJ2-2, with D possibly TRBD2 on 5 matching bases. This CDR3 has 13 amino acids. Germline V gene sequence: CDR1 SGHRS, CDR2 YFSETQ. V dropped 7 bases and J dropped 5 bases, with 12 bases sitting between them. CDR3 in amino acids: CASSRTGTGELFF. CDR3 nucleotide sequence: TGCGCCAGCTCACGAACGGGGACCGGGGAGCTGTTTTTT. The whole variable domain, filled in from reference TRBV5-1 and TRBJ2-2, reads KAGVTQTPRYLIKTRGQQVTLSCSPISGHRSVSWYQQTPGQGLQFLFEYFSETQRNKGNFPGRFSGRQFSNSRSEMNVSTLELGDSALYLCASSRTGTGELFFGEGSRLTVL.

This clonotype appeared many times. CDR3 nucleotides: TGTGCCAGCAATGGCCAGCCGAACACTGAAGCTTTCTTT. Translated, it gives CASNGQPNTEAFF. V is TRBV2 and J is TRBJ1-1, with D unclear. This CDR3 contains 13 residues. The V gene lost 7 bases and the J gene lost 1 base, with 10 bases spanning the gap. Germline CDR1 SNHLY, CDR2 FYNNEI.

This clonotype was counted a few times. V usage is TRBV6-2 or TRBV6-3 and J usage is TRBJ2-7; no definite D call. The CDR3 has 16 residues. The V end was cut by 0 bases, the J end by 1 base, with 13 bases between. Germline V gene sequence: CDR1 MNHEY, CDR2 SVGEGT. The CDR3 sequence is CASSYSWHKGSYEQYF. In DNA form, the CDR3 reads TGTGCCAGCAGTTACTCGTGGCACAAGGGATCCTACGAGCAGTACTTC.